Listed below are T cell receptor beta chains from one sample, sequenced in a study of shared clonotypes between healthy human individuals. TCRdb keeps only in-frame clones here, not all; method: immunoSEQ multiplex PCR. The repertoire holds about 1 million clones, with approximately 68% as singletons. Sequenced input: memory CD4+ T cells sorted from blood. All receptors derive from a man between 18 and 35 years old in good health. CDR3s include the opening cysteine and the closing phenylalanine or tryptophan.

CDR3aa,v_gene
CASSDLRDRALDTQYF,TRBV10-1
CASTQGAATEAFF,TRBV2
CASSLAPSLLYGYTF,TRBV7-2
CASSPLTGNYGYTF,TRBV7-2
CATSRKTGSTEAFF,TRBV15
CASSLGILGTEAFF,TRBV5-4
CAISESFGTEAFF,TRBV10-3
CASSGGTGLEKLFF,TRBV5-1
CASSPRTSGGNEQFF,TRBV5-1
CASSYSPRDFQETQYF,TRBV6-6
CASQGRAQNSGNTIYF,TRBV6-6
CASSTQANSGANVLTF,TRBV19
CASSLGTRGSYNSPLHF,TRBV7-3
CASSPRLAGVVFF,TRBV7-2
CASSPEGWGMNTEAFF,TRBV5-6
CASSLGGSSSGNTIYF,TRBV7-7
CASSFTPGQGESTIYF,TRBV7-9
CASSFGHFFGAGQNSYEQYF,TRBV13
CASSGGTGVGQETQYF,TRBV5-4
CASRSSTSGHNEQFF,TRBV7-2
CASTGWKSYTF,TRBV19
CATSRSGTGKADTQYF,TRBV15
CASSLSIDTIYF,TRBV11-2
CASSLTPDTQYF,TRBV6-1
CASSHGRQNTEAFF,TRBV4-3
CASPRGETQYF,TRBV27
CASSQALQGLSEAFF,TRBV4-1
CASSSDGPYEQYF,TRBV5-8
CASSDWGRGGTGELFF,TRBV2
CASSPGLAGGQETQYF,TRBV5-4
CAWTTLGAQETQYF,TRBV30
CAGQGWGSPLHF,TRBV30
CASSERGNEQFF,TRBV6-1
CAGQGQHNQPQHF,TRBV2
CASSQGSFNEQFF,TRBV7-8
CASTPAVFTDTQYF,TRBV5-4
CASSLGTGASSYNEQFF,TRBV28
CASSSGTSGGRTDTQYF,TRBV28